These T cell receptor beta chains were read from a single sample in a study of cytomegalovirus exposure and HLA in healthy donors. The method was immunoSEQ multiplex PCR; TCRdb's version includes in-frame clones alone and lacks a portion of them. This sample's clone table lists approximately 120,000 clones. The sequenced sample was PBMCs. The receptor source for this set is an older woman in good health and CMV-seronegative. CDR3s include the opening cysteine and the closing phenylalanine or tryptophan. The D gene is left open where the match is weak.

v_call	d_call	j_call	cdr3_aa	cdr3_nt
TRBV7-9	-	TRBJ2-5	CASSPPRGSGETQYF	TGTGCCAGCAGCCCCCCCCGGGGGTCCGGTGAGACCCAGTACTTC
TRBV4-1	TRBD1	TRBJ1-3	CASSQVGPGGGNTIYF	TGCGCCAGCAGCCAAGTTGGGCCAGGGGGTGGAAACACCATATATTTT
TRBV7-8	-	TRBJ1-1	CASSRWTSPINTEAFF	TGTGCCAGCAGCCGGTGGACTAGCCCCATAAACACTGAAGCTTTCTTT
TRBV15	TRBD1	TRBJ2-3	CATSRSQGVTQYF	TGTGCCACCAGCAGAAGTCAGGGGGTTACGCAGTATTTT
TRBV9	-	TRBJ2-3	CASSVTGSTDTQYF	TGTGCCAGCAGCGTTACAGGTAGCACAGATACGCAGTATTTT
TRBV7-2	-	TRBJ1-1	CASSLSQSSREAFF	TGTGCCAGCAGCTTAAGTCAGTCTTCCAGGGAAGCTTTCTTT
TRBV5-1	TRBD1	TRBJ2-7	CASNPGQGASEQYF	TGCGCCAGCAACCCTGGACAGGGGGCGAGCGAGCAGTACTTC
TRBV7-2	TRBD2	TRBJ2-7	CASSFRSGGGFAYEQYF	TGTGCCAGCAGCTTTCGTAGCGGGGGGGGTTTCGCCTACGAGCAGTACTTC
TRBV13	-	TRBJ1-1	CASSPGGLTAFF	TGTGCCAGCAGCCCGGGCGGGTTGACGGCTTTCTTT
TRBV6-1	-	TRBJ2-1	CASIESAGYYNEQFF	TGTGCCAGCATTGAATCGGCGGGGTACTACAATGAGCAGTTCTTC
TRBV14	TRBD2	TRBJ2-1	CASSPLGLAGNEQFF	TGTGCCAGCAGCCCTTTAGGACTAGCGGGAAACGAGCAGTTCTTC
TRBV5-1	-	TRBJ2-2	CTSSLGGDTGELFF	TGCACCAGCAGCTTGGGCGGGGACACCGGGGAGCTGTTTTTT
TRBV6-5	-	TRBJ1-6	CASSYSRNSPLHF	TGTGCCAGCAGTTACTCACGGAATTCACCCCTCCACTTT
TRBV11-2	-	TRBJ1-2	CASSLRGGYGYTF	TGTGCCAGCAGCCTCCGGGGAGGCTATGGCTACACCTTC
TRBV5-1	TRBD2	TRBJ2-2	CASRASGSQTGELFF	TGCGCCAGCAGGGCCAGCGGGAGTCAGACCGGGGAGCTGTTTTTT
TRBV7-8	TRBD1	TRBJ2-7	CASSLESAHGTGVGEQYF	TGTGCCAGCAGCTTAGAATCCGCCCACGGGACAGGGGTGGGCGAGCAGTACTTC
TRBV9	-	TRBJ2-2	CASSVFSTGELFF	TGTGCCAGCAGCGTTTTCTCCACCGGGGAGCTGTTTTTT
TRBV14	-	TRBJ2-7	CASSRSYEQYF	TGTGCCAGCAGCCGATCCTACGAGCAGTACTTC
TRBV2	TRBD1	TRBJ1-3	CASSSGGWTRNTIYF	TGTGCCAGCAGCTCAGGGGGGTGGACCAGAAACACCATATATTTT
TRBV30	-	TRBJ1-5	CAWTPDSSNQPQHF	TGTGCCTGGACCCCGGACAGTAGCAATCAGCCCCAGCATTTT
TRBV4-1	TRBD1	TRBJ2-3	CASSQGDRGLPDTQYF	TGCGCCAGCAGCCAAGGGGACAGGGGGCTACCAGATACGCAGTATTTT
TRBV2	-	TRBJ2-5	CASGSTHPIQETQYF	TGTGCCAGCGGCTCAACACACCCGATCCAAGAGACCCAGTACTTC
TRBV2	TRBD1	TRBJ2-7	CASRTGYEQYF	TGTGCCAGCAGGACAGGGTACGAGCAGTACTTC
TRBV9	-	TRBJ2-5	CASSVASGETQYF	TGTGCCAGCAGCGTAGCTTCGGGAGAGACCCAGTACTTC
TRBV29-1	-	TRBJ2-7	CSGEVEGYEQYF	TGCAGCGGTGAAGTAGAGGGATACGAGCAGTACTTC
TRBV9	TRBD1	TRBJ1-2	CASSPTGTGTYGYTF	TGTGCCAGCAGCCCAACCGGGACAGGGACCTATGGCTACACCTTC
TRBV6-1	TRBD1	TRBJ1-2	CAISDRALEGYGYTF	TGTGCCATCTCGGACAGGGCTTTGGAGGGCTATGGCTACACCTTC
TRBV9	TRBD1	TRBJ1-1	CASSAGGGNTEAFF	TGTGCCAGCAGCGCAGGGGGCGGGAACACTGAAGCTTTCTTT
TRBV5-1	-	TRBJ1-1	CASSLEAGLNTEAFF	TGCGCCAGCAGCTTGGAGGCAGGGTTGAACACTGAAGCTTTCTTT
TRBV6-5	TRBD2	TRBJ2-3	CASTSSGGPDTQYF	TGTGCCAGCACATCTAGCGGGGGGCCAGATACGCAGTATTTT
TRBV11-1	-	TRBJ1-1	CASSFSYTEAFF	TGTGCCAGCAGCTTTTCTTACACTGAAGCTTTCTTT
TRBV5-1	-	TRBJ1-4	CASSLGDRPTNEKLFF	TGCGCCAGCAGCTTAGGAGACAGGCCAACTAATGAAAAACTGTTTTTT
TRBV5-1	-	TRBJ1-2	CASSFEGFDYGYTF	TGCGCCAGCAGCTTCGAGGGTTTTGACTATGGCTACACCTTC
TRBV5-1	-	TRBJ2-1	CASNSGEYNEQFF	TGCGCCAGCAATAGCGGAGAGTACAATGAGCAGTTCTTC
TRBV20-1	-	TRBJ1-1	CSARLGTEAFF	TGCAGTGCGAGGTTAGGCACTGAAGCTTTCTTT
TRBV2	TRBD1	TRBJ2-7	CASRRQGSDEQYF	TGTGCCAGCCGGAGACAGGGATCGGACGAGCAGTACTTC
TRBV5-6	TRBD2	TRBJ2-7	CASSWQGLAGSAYEQYF	TGTGCCAGCAGCTGGCAGGGACTAGCGGGATCTGCCTACGAGCAGTACTTC
TRBV6-6	-	TRBJ2-1	CASSYRDIVDNEQFF	TGTGCCAGCAGTTACCGGGACATAGTGGACAATGAGCAGTTCTTC
TRBV30	TRBD2	TRBJ2-3	CAWSGRTSGRGDTQYF	TGTGCCTGGAGTGGACGGACTAGCGGGAGGGGGGATACGCAGTATTTT
TRBV7-9	TRBD2	TRBJ2-1	CASSLSPLGRRSNEQFF	TGTGCCAGCAGCCTGAGCCCTCTCGGGAGGCGATCCAATGAGCAGTTCTTC